The text below deals with one T cell receptor beta chain. This record comes from a study of blood T cell repertoires in COVID-19. Study summary: Material from acute and convalescent COVID-19 was sourced from the United States, Italy and Spain.

Germline-derived CDR1 and CDR2 are LNHDA and SQIVND (reference sequence). The J segment lost 6 bases and the V segment lost 5 bases, leaving 15 bases of the junction unmatched. CDR3 length: 16 amino acids. Original processing notes: Cell counts per sample came from amplifying reference gene primers. TCRdb's copy holds only in-frame clones and misses some; the assay was immunoSEQ multiplex PCR. Clone size and the V and J calls come from that table; the DNA yielded D and trimming. This sample yields 250,000 to 300,000 clones, of which more than 70% are seen a single time; 10% to 12% belongs to the top ten. Seattle's cohort entered during active infection and was followed longitudinally.

Sequenced: peripheral blood. The chain recombines TRBV19 with TRBJ1-1; the match to TRBD1 covers 7 bases. This TCR came from a woman aged 25 to 39 with COVID-19, enrolled during active disease. As DNA, the CDR3 is TGTGCCAGTAGTTCTAACGCTAACAGGGGCCCTGCTGAAGCTTTCTTT. Translating gives CASSSNANRGPAEAFF.